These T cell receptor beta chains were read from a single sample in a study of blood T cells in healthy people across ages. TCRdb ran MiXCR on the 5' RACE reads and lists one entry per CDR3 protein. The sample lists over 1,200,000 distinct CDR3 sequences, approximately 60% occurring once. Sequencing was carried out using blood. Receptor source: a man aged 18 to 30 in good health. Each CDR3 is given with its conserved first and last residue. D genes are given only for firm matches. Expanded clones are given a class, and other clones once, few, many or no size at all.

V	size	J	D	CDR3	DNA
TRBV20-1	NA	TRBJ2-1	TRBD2	CSARALRLAGAYNEQFF	TGCAGTGCTAGAGCCCTTCGTCTAGCGGGAGCCTACAATGAGCAGTTCTTC
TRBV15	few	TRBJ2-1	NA	CATSRGNNEQFF	TGTGCCACCAGCAGAGGGAACAATGAGCAGTTCTTC
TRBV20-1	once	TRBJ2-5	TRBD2	CSAGPGLAEETQYF	TGCAGTGCTGGACCGGGACTAGCGGAAGAGACCCAGTACTTC
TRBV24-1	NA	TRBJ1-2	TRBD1	CATSDLGTAYGYTF	TGTGCCACCAGTGATCTAGGGACAGCGTATGGCTACACCTTC
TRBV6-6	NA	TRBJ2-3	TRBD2	CASSYGGGRLTDTQYF	TGTGCCAGCAGTTATGGTGGCGGGAGGTTGACAGATACGCAGTATTTT
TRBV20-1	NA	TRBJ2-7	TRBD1	CSAQSRDRVYEQYF	TGCAGTGCTCAAAGTCGGGACAGGGTCTACGAGCAGTACTTC
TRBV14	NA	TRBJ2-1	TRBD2	CASSSGVSPPHEQFF	TGTGCCAGCAGCAGCGGGGTTAGTCCCCCCCATGAGCAGTTCTTC
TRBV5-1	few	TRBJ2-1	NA	CASGPLPFNEQFF	TGCGCCAGTGGACCCTTGCCTTTCAATGAGCAGTTCTTC
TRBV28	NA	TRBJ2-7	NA	CASEAVSYNEQYF	TGTGCCAGCGAGGCGGTCTCCTACAATGAGCAGTACTTC
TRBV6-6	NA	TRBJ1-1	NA	CASSYSVQERGNTEAFF	TGTGCCAGCAGTTACTCTGTTCAGGAGCGGGGGAACACTGAAGCTTTCTTT
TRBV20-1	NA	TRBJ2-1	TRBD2	CSARDSAAGGHYNEQFF	TGCAGTGCTAGAGATAGCGCCGCGGGGGGGCACTACAATGAGCAGTTCTTC
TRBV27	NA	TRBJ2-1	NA	CASSWGSTSNEQFF	TGTGCCAGCAGTTGGGGTAGTACGAGCAATGAGCAGTTCTTC
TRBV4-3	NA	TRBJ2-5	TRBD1	CPSSQEDRTGQETQYF	TGCCCCAGCAGCCAAGAGGACAGGACGGGTCAAGAGACCCAGTACTTC
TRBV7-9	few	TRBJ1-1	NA	CASSLLHEAFF	TGTGCCAGCAGCTTACTCCATGAAGCTTTCTTT